This T cell receptor beta chain comes out of a study of monozygotic twins with inflammatory bowel disease. Findings of the study overall: Among the T cells, different subtypes could not be distinguished. Varied immunosuppressive treatments among patients may have increased repertoire variability.

CDR1 and CDR2 (germline): MNHNS, SASEGT. This CDR3 is 16 amino acids long. Using the 5' RACE reads, TCRdb records one entry per CDR3 protein without DNA. This sample's clone table lists 350,000 to 550,000 distinct CDR3 sequences. Skipping T cell sorting, the study isolated total RNA directly from whole blood. Comments on this clonotype: Its matching antigen is unknown.

The rearrangement links TRBV6-1 to TRBJ1-4; TCRdb gives TRBD1 as the D gene, but with no DNA this cannot be confirmed. This receptor was taken from a human donor with ulcerative colitis or Crohn's disease, or a healthy co-twin of an affected twin (not recorded which). The specimen sequenced was blood. The CDR3 is CAISGGQGATNEKLFF.